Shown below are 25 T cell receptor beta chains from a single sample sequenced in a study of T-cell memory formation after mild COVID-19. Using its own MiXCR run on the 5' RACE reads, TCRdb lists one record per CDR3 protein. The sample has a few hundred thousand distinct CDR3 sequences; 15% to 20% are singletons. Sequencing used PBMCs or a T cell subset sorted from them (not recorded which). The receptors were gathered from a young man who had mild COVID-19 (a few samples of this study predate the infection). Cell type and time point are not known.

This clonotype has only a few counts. This CDR3 is CASKSGGHRYEQYV. Here the CDR3 DNA reads TGTGCCAGCAAGAGCGGGGGGCACCGCTACGAGCAGTACGTC. This chain uses TRBV28 with TRBJ2-7; 9 bases match TRBD2. The CDR3 is 14 amino acids. Trimming removed 7 bases from V and 3 bases from J; junction bases left unmatched: 7. The V gene's germline CDR1 is MDHEN and CDR2 SYDVKM.

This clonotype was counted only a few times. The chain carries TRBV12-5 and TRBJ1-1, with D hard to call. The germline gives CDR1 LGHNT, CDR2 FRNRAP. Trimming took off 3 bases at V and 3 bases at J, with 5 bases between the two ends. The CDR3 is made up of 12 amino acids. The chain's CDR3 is CASGFWDTEAFF. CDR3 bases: TGTGCTAGTGGTTTTTGGGACACTGAAGCTTTCTTT.

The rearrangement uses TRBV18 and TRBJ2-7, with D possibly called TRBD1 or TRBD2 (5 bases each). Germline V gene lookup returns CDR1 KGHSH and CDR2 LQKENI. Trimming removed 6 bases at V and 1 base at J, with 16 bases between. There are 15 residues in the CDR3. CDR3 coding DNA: TGTGCCAGCTCGACGACAGAGGGGTCTTCCTACGAGCAGTACGTC. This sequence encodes CASSTTEGSSYEQYV.

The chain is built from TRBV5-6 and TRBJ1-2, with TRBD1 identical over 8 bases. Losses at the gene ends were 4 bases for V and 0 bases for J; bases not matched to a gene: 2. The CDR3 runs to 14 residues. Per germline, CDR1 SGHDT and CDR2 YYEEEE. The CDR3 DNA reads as TGTGCCAGCAGCCGGGGACAGGCTAACTATGGCTACACCTTC. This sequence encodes CASSRGQANYGYTF.

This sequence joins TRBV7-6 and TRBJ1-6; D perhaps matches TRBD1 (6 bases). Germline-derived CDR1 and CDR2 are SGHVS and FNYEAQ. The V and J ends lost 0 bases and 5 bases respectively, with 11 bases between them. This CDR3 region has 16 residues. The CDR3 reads CASSLASRGHNSPLHF. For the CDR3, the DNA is TGTGCCAGCAGCTTAGCGTCCAGGGGCCATAATTCACCCCTCCACTTT.

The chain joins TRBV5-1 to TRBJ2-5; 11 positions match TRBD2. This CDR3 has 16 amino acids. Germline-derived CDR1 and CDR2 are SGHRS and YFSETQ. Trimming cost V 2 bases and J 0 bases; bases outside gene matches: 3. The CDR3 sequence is CASSFPSGGYQETQYF. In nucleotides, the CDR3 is TGCGCCAGCAGCTTCCCTAGCGGGGGGTACCAAGAGACCCAGTACTTC.

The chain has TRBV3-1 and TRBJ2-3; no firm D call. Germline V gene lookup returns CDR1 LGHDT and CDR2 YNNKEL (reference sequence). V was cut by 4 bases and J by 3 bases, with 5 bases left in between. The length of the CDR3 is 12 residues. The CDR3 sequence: CASSRLTDTQYF. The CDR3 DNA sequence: TGTGCCAGCAGCCGATTAACAGATACGCAGTATTTT.

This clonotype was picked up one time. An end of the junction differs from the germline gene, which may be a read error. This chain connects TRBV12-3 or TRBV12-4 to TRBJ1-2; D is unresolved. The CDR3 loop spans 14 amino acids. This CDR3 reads CASSIADPESGYTF. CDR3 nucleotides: TGTGCCAGCAGTATAGCTGACCCTGAGTCGGGCTACACCTTC.

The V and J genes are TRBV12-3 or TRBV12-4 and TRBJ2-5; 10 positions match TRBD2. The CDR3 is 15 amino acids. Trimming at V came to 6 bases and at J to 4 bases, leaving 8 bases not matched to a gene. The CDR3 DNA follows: TGTGCCAGCAGAGACGGGACTAGCGAGGCAGAGACCCAGTACTTC. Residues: CASRDGTSEAETQYF.

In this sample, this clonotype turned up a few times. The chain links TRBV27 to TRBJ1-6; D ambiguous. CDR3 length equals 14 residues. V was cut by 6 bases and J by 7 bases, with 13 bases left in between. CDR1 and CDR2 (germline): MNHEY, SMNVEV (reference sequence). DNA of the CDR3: TGTGCCAGCAGACGAGGGCGTTTGAATTCACCCCTCCACTTT. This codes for CASRRGRLNSPLHF.

The CDR3 DNA reads as TGTGCCAGCAGTGAAAGAGGGGGTTTAAGCACTGAAGCTTTCTTT. Translated: CASSERGGLSTEAFF. The rearrangement uses TRBV6-2 or TRBV6-3 and TRBJ1-1; perhaps TRBD1 as D (6 bases). The length of the CDR3 is 15 residues. Trimming shortened V by 5 bases and J by 4 bases, and 17 bases separated the two germline ends. From germline, CDR1 is MNHEY and CDR2 SVGEGT.

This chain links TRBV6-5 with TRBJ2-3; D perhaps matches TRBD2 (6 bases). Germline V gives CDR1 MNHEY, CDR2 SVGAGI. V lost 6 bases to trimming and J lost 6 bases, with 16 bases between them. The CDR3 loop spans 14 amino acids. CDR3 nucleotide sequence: TGTGCCAGCAGAGCGGTGGGGGGTAGGGATACGCAGTATTTT. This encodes CASRAVGGRDTQYF.

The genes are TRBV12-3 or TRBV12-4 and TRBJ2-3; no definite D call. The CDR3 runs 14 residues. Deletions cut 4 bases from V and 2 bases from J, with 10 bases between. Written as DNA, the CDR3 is TGTGCCAGCAGTTCCAGATTGGACACAGATACGCAGTATTTT. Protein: CASSSRLDTDTQYF.

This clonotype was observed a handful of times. CDR3 region: CASSLVAPRGDTQYF. The CDR3 bases are TGTGCCAGCAGCTTAGTAGCGCCCAGGGGAGATACGCAGTATTTT. This chain connects TRBV7-9 to TRBJ2-3; TRBD1 might be the D (6 bases). CDR3 length: 15 residues. V gave up 1 base and J gave up 5 bases, with 13 bases separating them. Germline V gene data show CDR1 as SEHNR and CDR2 as FQNEAQ (reference sequence). The whole variable domain, remainder taken from reference TRBV7-9 and TRBJ2-3, is DTGVSQNPRHKITKRGQNVTFRCDPISEHNRLYWYRQTLGQGPEFLTYFQNEAQLEKSRLLSDRFSAERPKGSFSTLEIQRTEQGDSAMYLCASSLVAPRGDTQYFGPGTRLTVL.

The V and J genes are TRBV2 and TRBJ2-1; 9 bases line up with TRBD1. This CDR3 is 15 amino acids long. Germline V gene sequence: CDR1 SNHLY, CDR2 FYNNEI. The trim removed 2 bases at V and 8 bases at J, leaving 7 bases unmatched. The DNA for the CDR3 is TGTGCCAGCAGTGAAAGTGGGGACAGGGTTCATGAGCAGTTCTTC. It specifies CASSESGDRVHEQFF.

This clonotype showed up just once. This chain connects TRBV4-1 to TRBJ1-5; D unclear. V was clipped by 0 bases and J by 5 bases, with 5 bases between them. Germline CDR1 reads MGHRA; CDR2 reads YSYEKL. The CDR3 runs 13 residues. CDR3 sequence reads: CASSQESHQPQHF. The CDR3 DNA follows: TGCGCCAGCAGCCAAGAGAGTCATCAGCCCCAGCATTTT.

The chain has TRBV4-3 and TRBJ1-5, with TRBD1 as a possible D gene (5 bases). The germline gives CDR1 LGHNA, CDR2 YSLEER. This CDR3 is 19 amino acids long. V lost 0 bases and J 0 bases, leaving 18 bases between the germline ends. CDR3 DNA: TGCGCCAGCAGCCAAGATTTTCTGTCGGGGGGGTATAGCAATCAGCCCCAGCATTTT. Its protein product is CASSQDFLSGGYSNQPQHF.

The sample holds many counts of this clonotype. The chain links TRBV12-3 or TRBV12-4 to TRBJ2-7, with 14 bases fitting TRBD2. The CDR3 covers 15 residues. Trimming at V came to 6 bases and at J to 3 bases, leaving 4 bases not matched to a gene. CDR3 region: CASSRGTSGGYEQYF. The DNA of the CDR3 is TGTGCCAGCAGCCGAGGGACTAGCGGGGGCTACGAGCAGTACTTC.

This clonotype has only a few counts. The CDR3 spells CASSATWWRETQYF. CDR3 coding DNA: TGTGCCAGCAGCGCCACATGGTGGAGGGAGACCCAGTACTTC. The chain is built from TRBV5-6 and TRBJ2-5, with D perhaps matching TRBD2 (5 bases). The V gene's germline CDR1 is SGHDT and CDR2 YYEEEE. V was pared by 4 bases and J by 5 bases, with 15 bases between. The CDR3 runs 14 residues.

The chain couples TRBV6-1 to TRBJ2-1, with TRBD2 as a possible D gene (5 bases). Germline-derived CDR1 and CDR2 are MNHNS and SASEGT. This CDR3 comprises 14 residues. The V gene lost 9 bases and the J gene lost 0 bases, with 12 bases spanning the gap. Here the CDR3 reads CASLSGDSYNEQFF. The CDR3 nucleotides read TGTGCCAGTCTGTCCGGGGACTCCTACAATGAGCAGTTCTTC.

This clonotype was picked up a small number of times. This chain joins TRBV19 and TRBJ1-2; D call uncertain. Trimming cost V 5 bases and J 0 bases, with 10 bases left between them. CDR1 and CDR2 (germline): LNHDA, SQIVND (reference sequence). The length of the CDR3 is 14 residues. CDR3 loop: CASSLGAANYGYTF. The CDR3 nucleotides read TGTGCCAGTAGTCTCGGTGCTGCTAACTATGGCTACACCTTC.

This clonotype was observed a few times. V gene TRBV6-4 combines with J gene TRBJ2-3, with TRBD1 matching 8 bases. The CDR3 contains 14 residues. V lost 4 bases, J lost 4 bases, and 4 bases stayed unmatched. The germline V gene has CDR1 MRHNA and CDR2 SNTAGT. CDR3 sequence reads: CASSGTGLPDTQYF. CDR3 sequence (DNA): TGTGCCAGCAGTGGGACAGGGCTGCCAGATACGCAGTATTTT.

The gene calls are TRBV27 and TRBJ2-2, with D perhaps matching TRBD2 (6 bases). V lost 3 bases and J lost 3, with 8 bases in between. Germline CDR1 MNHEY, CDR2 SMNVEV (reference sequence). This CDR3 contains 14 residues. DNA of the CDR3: TGTGCCAGCAGTTTTTGGGGGGACACCGGGGAGCTGTTTTTT. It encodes CASSFWGDTGELFF.

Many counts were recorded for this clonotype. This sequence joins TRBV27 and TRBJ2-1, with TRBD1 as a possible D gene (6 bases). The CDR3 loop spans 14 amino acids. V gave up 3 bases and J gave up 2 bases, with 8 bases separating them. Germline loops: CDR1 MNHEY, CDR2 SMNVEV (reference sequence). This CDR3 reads CASSFDRTYNEQFF. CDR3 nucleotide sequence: TGTGCCAGCAGTTTTGACAGGACCTACAATGAGCAGTTCTTC.

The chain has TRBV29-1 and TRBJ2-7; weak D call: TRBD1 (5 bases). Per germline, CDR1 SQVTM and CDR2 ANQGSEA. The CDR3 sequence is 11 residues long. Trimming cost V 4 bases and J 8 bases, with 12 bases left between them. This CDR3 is CSVVGGAKQYF. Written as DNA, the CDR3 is TGCAGCGTTGTTGGTGGGGCAAAGCAGTACTTC.